Presented here are 29 T cell receptor beta chains from one specimen sequenced in a study of cytomegalovirus exposure and HLA in healthy donors. The PCR used 60 Vbeta and 13 Jbeta primers. Repertoires were generated with immunoSEQ multiplex PCR, while TCRdb's copy carries only in-frame clones and drops some. The sample records approximately 220,000 clones, 82% being singletons. Material for sequencing was PBMCs. The receptors stem from a man aged 35 to 55 in good health and CMV-seropositive.

The chain couples TRBV11-3 to TRBJ1-2; 10 positions agree with TRBD1. J was trimmed by 3 bases and V by 5 bases; bases with no gene match: 9. There are 16 residues in the CDR3. Germline lookup yields CDR1 SGHNT and CDR2 YENEEA. The CDR3 region has the DNA TGTGCCAGCAGCCGGGGACAGGGGAAAGGGGACTATGGCTACACCTTC. It encodes CASSRGQGKGDYGYTF.

V gene TRBV2 combines with J gene TRBJ2-5; TRBD1 matches 9 bases. This CDR3 spans 15 amino acids. V lost 2 bases, J lost 5 bases, and 6 bases stayed unmatched. Germline values: CDR1 SNHLY, CDR2 FYNNEI. CDR3 bases: TGTGCCAGCAGTGAAACGAGGACAGGGGCTGAGACCCAGTACTTC. It translates to CASSETRTGAETQYF.

This clone has just one count. V usage is TRBV5-1 and J usage is TRBJ2-4; TRBD1 agrees at 7 bases. The CDR3 extends over 17 amino acids. Looked up from germline, CDR1 is SGHRS and CDR2 is YFSETQ. The trim removed 3 bases at V and 4 bases at J, leaving 13 bases unmatched. The CDR3, as DNA: TGCGCCAGCAGCTCCTCCCCACAGACAGGGAGTAAAAACATTCAGTACTTC. Translated, it gives CASSSSPQTGSKNIQYF.

The chain is built from TRBV29-1 and TRBJ1-1, with D perhaps matching TRBD1 (6 bases). The ends were cut back, 6 bases at V and 1 base at J, with 12 bases in the middle. Per germline, CDR1 SQVTM and CDR2 ANQGSEA. The CDR3 contains 13 residues. The chain's CDR3 is CSVLRTANTEAFF. In DNA, the CDR3 is TGCAGCGTCCTTAGGACAGCGAACACTGAAGCTTTCTTT.

V gene TRBV6-5 combines with J gene TRBJ1-2; perhaps TRBD1 as D (6 bases). Germline loops: CDR1 MNHEY, CDR2 SVGAGI. Trimming removed 2 bases from V and 7 bases from J, with 11 bases in between. The CDR3 spans 13 residues. The CDR3 DNA is TGTGCCAGCAGTTACCCGGGGGGCCTTGGCTACACCTTC. This gives the protein CASSYPGGLGYTF.

J is TRBJ2-1 and V is TRBV5-4; 10 positions match TRBD1. After removal of 4 bases from V and 2 bases from J, the junction contained 9 bases not matched to a gene. Germline loops: CDR1 SGHNT, CDR2 YYREEE (reference sequence). The CDR3 is made up of 17 amino acids. This chain's CDR3 is CASSPGTGDPAYNEQFF. The CDR3 nucleotides read TGTGCCAGCAGCCCTGGGACAGGGGATCCGGCCTACAATGAGCAGTTCTTC.

V usage is TRBV18 and J usage is TRBJ1-3; 9 bases align to TRBD1. The CDR3 sequence is 18 residues long. Germline loops: CDR1 KGHSH, CDR2 LQKENI. V trimming: 3 bases; J trimming: 0 bases; junction bases outside the gene matches: 9. CDR3 nucleotides: TGTGCCAGCTCACCTTCCGGGACAGGGCTTCTCTCTGGAAACACCATATATTTT. Protein sequence: CASSPSGTGLLSGNTIYF.

The V and J genes are TRBV29-1 and TRBJ2-1; 8 bases fit TRBD2. The length of the CDR3 is 12 residues. Germline V CDR1 and CDR2: SQVTM, ANQGSEA. CDR3 loop: CRVAGPYNEQFF. In DNA form, the CDR3 reads TGCAGAGTAGCGGGACCCTACAATGAGCAGTTCTTC.

This chain links TRBV7-8 with TRBJ2-7, with 9 bases that match TRBD2. Germline V gene data show CDR1 as SGHVS and CDR2 as FQNEAQ. CDR3 length equals 15 residues. V shed 1 base and J 2 bases; nucleotides not matched to a gene: 3. The CDR3 bases are TGTGCCAGCAGCTTAGAGCTAGCGGGAACCTACGAGCAGTACGTC. Translation gives CASSLELAGTYEQYV.

The V gene is TRBV28, the J gene TRBJ2-7; D is unclear. The germline gives CDR1 MDHEN, CDR2 SYDVKM. This CDR3 is 15 amino acids long. V shed 6 bases and J shed 0 bases, with 15 bases lying between them. CDR3 sequence: CASSTNHKSSYEQYF. CDR3 coding DNA: TGTGCCAGCAGCACAAACCACAAAAGCTCCTACGAGCAGTACTTC.

The table lists this clone with a count of one. The chain combines TRBV6-1 with TRBJ2-3, with 10 bases that match TRBD2. In germline, CDR1 is MNHNS, CDR2 SASEGT. CDR3 length: 15 residues. Unmatched junction bases numbered 3, after V lost 0 bases and J lost 6 bases. In nucleotides, the CDR3 is TGTGCCAGCAGTGAAGCAGCGGGAGGGCCGGATACGCAGTATTTT. Translated, it gives CASSEAAGGPDTQYF.

This rearrangement joins TRBV27 to TRBJ2-1; tentatively, D is TRBD2 (6 bases). V lost 3 bases and J 0 bases, leaving 9 bases between the germline ends. The CDR3 spans 15 residues. Germline V gene lookup returns CDR1 MNHEY and CDR2 SMNVEV (reference sequence). DNA of the CDR3: TGTGCCAGCAGTTTGGGAGGAAACTCCTACAATGAGCAGTTCTTC. This sequence encodes CASSLGGNSYNEQFF.

The genes are TRBV10-1 and TRBJ2-3; tentatively, D is TRBD2 (5 bases). The CDR3 runs 15 residues. Germline CDR1 WNHNN, CDR2 SYGVQD (reference sequence). V was trimmed by 0 bases and J by 11 bases, leaving 18 bases between them. The CDR3, as DNA: TGCGCCAGCAGTGAGTCCGGTAGCGCGAACTGGAAGCAGTATTTT. It specifies CASSESGSANWKQYF.

The gene calls are TRBV6-5 and TRBJ2-5, with 8 nucleotides matching TRBD1. Germline values: CDR1 MNHEY, CDR2 SVGAGI. The trim removed 7 bases at V and 4 bases at J, leaving 5 bases unmatched. This CDR3 region has 13 residues. The CDR3 sequence is CASIKTGVETQYF. The CDR3 DNA reads as TGTGCCAGCATCAAGACAGGGGTAGAGACCCAGTACTTC.

The CDR3 is CASSERQGPYEQYF. CDR3 nucleotide sequence: TGTGCCAGCAGTGAGAGGCAGGGTCCCTACGAGCAGTACTTC. The gene calls are TRBV6-1 and TRBJ2-7, with D tentatively TRBD1 (5 bases). Trimming took 3 bases from V and 2 from J, leaving 11 bases between them. Germline V gene lookup returns CDR1 MNHNS and CDR2 SASEGT. The CDR3 is 14 amino acids.

Comment on this clone: The identical CDR3 is also encoded by other nucleotide sequences in the sample. This chain uses TRBV14 with TRBJ2-7; the match to TRBD2 covers 9 bases. V was pared by 4 bases and J by 2 bases, with 3 bases of the junction left unmatched. The length of the CDR3 is 14 residues. Germline values: CDR1 SGHDN, CDR2 FVKESK. Here the CDR3 DNA reads TGTGCCAGCAGCCCGGGACTAGCCGCCTACGAGCAGTACGTC. This encodes CASSPGLAAYEQYV.

This chain uses TRBV5-6 with TRBJ1-6, with 7 positions matching TRBD1. V lost 4 bases and J lost 2; bases outside the gene matches: 3. Germline V gene data show CDR1 as SGHDT and CDR2 as YYEEEE. The CDR3 contains 15 residues. In DNA form, the CDR3 reads TGTGCCAGCAGCGAGAGGGGGCCCTATAATTCACCCCTCCACTTT. Its translation is CASSERGPYNSPLHF. Together with reference TRBV5-6 and TRBJ1-6, the CDR3 gives the full variable domain: DAGVTQSPTHLIKTRGQQVTLRCSPKSGHDTVSWYQQALGQGPQFIFQYYEEEERQRGNFPDRFSGHQFPNYSSELNVNALLLGDSALYLCASSERGPYNSPLHFGNGTRLTVT.

The chain has TRBV28 and TRBJ2-1, with 9 bases aligning to TRBD1. The J segment lost 7 bases and the V segment lost 1 base, leaving 8 bases of the junction unmatched. The germline gives CDR1 MDHEN, CDR2 SYDVKM. This CDR3 contains 16 residues. The CDR3 protein is CASSLLGDRAQNEQFF. In DNA, the CDR3 is TGTGCCAGCAGTTTATTAGGGGACAGGGCTCAGAATGAGCAGTTCTTC.

This clone appeared once. The chain has TRBV6-5 and TRBJ2-2; 11 bases align to TRBD2. V was clipped by 4 bases and J by 5 bases; unmatched bases: 6. Germline loops: CDR1 MNHEY, CDR2 SVGAGI. The CDR3 loop spans 16 amino acids. The chain's CDR3 is CASSLTSGIPTGELFF. The DNA of the CDR3 is TGTGCCAGCAGTTTGACTAGCGGGATTCCTACCGGGGAGCTGTTTTTT.

CDR3 nucleotides: TGTGCCAGCAGCGCCGGACTAGCGGGAGGGGAGACCCAGTACTTC. This sequence encodes CASSAGLAGGETQYF. V and J are TRBV9 and TRBJ2-5; 15 bases align to TRBD2. From germline, CDR1 is SGDLS and CDR2 YYNGEE. After removal of 3 bases from V and 5 bases from J, the junction contained 2 bases not matched to a gene. This CDR3 has 15 residues.

The chain links TRBV7-9 to TRBJ1-5; TRBD1 matches at 10 bases. CDR1 and CDR2 (germline): SEHNR, FQNEAQ (reference sequence). The trim removed 10 bases at V and 6 bases at J, leaving 3 bases unmatched. This CDR3 is built from 12 residues. CDR3 in amino acids: CATGTGVQPQHF. CDR3 nucleotides: TGTGCCACCGGGACAGGGGTTCAGCCCCAGCATTTT.

This clone was counted a single time. J is TRBJ1-6 and V is TRBV30, with D uncertain. In germline, CDR1 is GTSNPN, CDR2 SVGIG (reference sequence). This CDR3 spans 13 amino acids. Trimming removed 2 bases at V and 9 bases at J, with 11 bases between. DNA of the CDR3: TGTGCCTGGAGTAGGGAGGAAGGTTCACCCCTCCACTTT. The encoded protein is CAWSREEGSPLHF.

The chain couples TRBV5-1 to TRBJ1-2; 10 bases are shared with TRBD1. Germline CDR1 SGHRS, CDR2 YFSETQ. This CDR3 is 18 amino acids long. With 4 bases clipped from V and 0 bases from J, the junction kept 12 bases outside the gene matches. CDR3 residues: CASSRQTGTGASNYGYTF. The DNA of the CDR3 is TGCGCCAGCAGCAGACAAACCGGGACAGGGGCATCTAACTATGGCTACACCTTC.

The chain joins TRBV11-3 to TRBJ2-2, with D hard to call. The ends were cut back, 0 bases at V and 3 bases at J, with 11 bases in the middle. Per germline, CDR1 SGHNT and CDR2 YENEEA. The CDR3 spans 16 residues. CDR3 loop: CASSLDRDTYTGELFF. The CDR3 DNA is TGTGCCAGCAGCTTAGATCGAGACACCTACACCGGGGAGCTGTTTTTT. Using reference TRBV11-3 and TRBJ2-2 for the parts outside the CDR3, the full variable domain is EAGVVQSPRYKIIEKKQPVAFWCNPISGHNTLYWYLQNLGQGPELLIRYENEEAVDDSQLPKDRFSAERLKGVDSTLKIQPAELGDSAVYLCASSLDRDTYTGELFFGEGSRLTVL.

This chain joins TRBV9 and TRBJ2-3; D not resolved. CDR3 size: 15 residues. Germline CDR1 and CDR2: SGDLS and YYNGEE. V was shortened by 4 bases and J by 0 bases, with 12 bases between the two germline ends. The DNA of the CDR3 is TGTGCCAGCAGCCCCGACCAACAGAGCACAGATACGCAGTATTTT. Translating gives CASSPDQQSTDTQYF.

The chain links TRBV15 to TRBJ1-5, with 9 bases identical to TRBD1. Germline V gene lookup returns CDR1 LNHNV and CDR2 YYDKDF (reference sequence). The CDR3 spans 17 residues. The ends lost 1 base at V and 0 bases at J; junction bases unmatched: 4. CDR3 region: CATSRVRGQGSNQPQHF. The CDR3 nucleotides read TGTGCCACCAGCAGAGTTAGGGGACAGGGTAGCAATCAGCCCCAGCATTTT.

The chain has TRBV27 and TRBJ2-7; D not certain. Germline CDR1 MNHEY, CDR2 SMNVEV (reference sequence). This CDR3 has 13 amino acids. Trimming removed 2 bases at V and 1 base at J, with 6 bases between. The CDR3 nucleotides are TGTGCCAGCAGTTTAGGGCCGTCCTACGAGCAGTACGTC. Residues: CASSLGPSYEQYV.

In regard to this clone: A junction boundary mismatches the germline segment, possibly from a read error. This chain joins TRBV7-7 and TRBJ2-1, with D perhaps being TRBD1 or TRBD2 (6 bases each). The CDR3 totals 12 residues. Germline V gene data show CDR1 as SSHAT and CDR2 as FNYEAQ (reference sequence). The DNA for the CDR3 is TGTGCTAGCAGCTTAGGGGGAGGTGAGCAGTTCTTC. Encoded protein: CASSLGGGEQFF.

The chain combines TRBV6-1 with TRBJ2-5; D is possibly TRBD1 (6 bases). Between the trimmed V and J ends, which lost 4 bases and 4 bases, there was a span of 13 bases. The CDR3 runs 14 residues. CDR1 MNHNS and CDR2 SASEGT come from the germline V gene. CDR3 DNA sequence: TGTGCCAGCAGTGTAGCAGGGGTATTAGAGACCCAGTACTTC. It codes for CASSVAGVLETQYF.